These 18 T cell receptor beta chains came from one sample sequenced in a study of Graves' ophthalmopathy and Graves' hyperthyroidism (dated by TCRdb to between 2017 and 2018). For sequencing, an Illumina HiSeq 2000 was employed. For repertoire sequencing, TCR beta CDR3 regions were amplified from RNA transcripts. The first round was an RT-PCR using HTBI primers with the Qiagen OneStep RT-PCR kit, and this first round was followed by a second-round multiplex PCR, then size selection and purification. TCRdb passed the public sequencing reads through fastp at Q25 and MiXCR, retaining productive beta sequences. Entries that share a CDR3 protein sequence are merged under the most common genes and DNA. The sample table shows some 370,000 distinct CDR3 sequences, and about 17% are seen once. 2.4% of the sample is in the top ten clones. Sequencing used peripheral blood. These receptors all stem from an adult woman with stable Graves' hyperthyroidism.

This clonotype has ten or more counts. The chain couples TRBV5-1 to TRBJ2-5; tentative D call: TRBD2 (6 bases). With 4 bases removed from V and 0 bases from J, the gap between germline ends came to 13 bases. This CDR3 has 15 residues. Germline CDR1 reads SGHRS; CDR2 reads YFSETQ. The CDR3 reads CASSREGLNQETQYF. In DNA form, the CDR3 reads TGCGCCAGCAGCCGAGAGGGACTCAACCAAGAGACCCAGTACTTC. The whole variable domain, remainder taken from reference TRBV5-1 and TRBJ2-5, is KAGVTQTPRYLIKTRGQQVTLSCSPISGHRSVSWYQQTPGQGLQFLFEYFSETQRNKGNFPGRFSGRQFSNSRSEMNVSTLELGDSALYLCASSREGLNQETQYFGPGTRLLVL.

This clonotype showed up many times. J is TRBJ2-7 and V is TRBV20-1; 9 nucleotides match TRBD2. Germline V gene data show CDR1 as DFQATT and CDR2 as SNEGSKA (reference sequence). The ends lost 3 bases at V and 1 base at J; junction bases unmatched: 7. The CDR3 consists of 15 residues. CDR3 amino acids: CSAREGLAYSYEQYF. The CDR3 DNA sequence: TGCAGTGCTAGGGAGGGACTAGCCTATTCCTACGAGCAGTACTTC.

This chain links TRBV30 with TRBJ1-1, with 9 bases matching TRBD1. CDR1 GTSNPN and CDR2 SVGIG come from the germline V gene (reference sequence). This CDR3 has 14 amino acids. J was trimmed by 10 bases and V by 2 bases; bases with no gene match: 11. In nucleotides, the CDR3 is TGTGCCTGGAGTAAAGCGGGGACAGGGCTAGGAGCTTTCTTT. As protein: CAWSKAGTGLGAFF.

At least ten counts were recorded for this clonotype. The rearrangement uses TRBV2 and TRBJ2-5; D may correspond to TRBD1 or TRBD2 (5 bases each). Germline loops: CDR1 SNHLY, CDR2 FYNNEI. V was shortened by 6 bases and J by 3 bases, with 11 bases between the two germline ends. The CDR3 runs to 13 residues. The CDR3 region has the DNA TGTGCCAGCAGGGGTGGGACCGAAGAGACCCAGTACTTC. This gives the protein CASRGGTEETQYF.

This clonotype was counted at least ten times. J is TRBJ1-5 and V is TRBV6-2 or TRBV6-3, with 8 positions matching TRBD1. The CDR3 runs to 15 residues. Germline V gene sequence: CDR1 MNHEY, CDR2 SVGEGT. Trimming at V came to 5 bases and at J to 1 base, leaving 4 bases not matched to a gene. DNA of the CDR3: TGTGCCAGCAGTGCAGGGGGCACAAGCAATCAGCCCCAGCATTTT. It codes for CASSAGGTSNQPQHF.

This clonotype was found a few times. J is TRBJ2-7 and V is TRBV20-1; 8 bases match TRBD2. Germline V CDR1 and CDR2: DFQATT, SNEGSKA (reference sequence). The ends lost 0 bases at V and 7 bases at J; junction bases unmatched: 11. The CDR3 has 15 residues. In DNA, the CDR3 is TGCAGTGCTAGAGATACGGCGGGAGGCTACCTGGAGCAGTACTTC. Translated: CSARDTAGGYLEQYF.

Concerning this clonotype: It may be a read error: a sequence one base away is much more abundant. The J gene is TRBJ1-2, the V gene TRBV2; D is uncertain. The germline V gene encodes CDR1 SNHLY and CDR2 FYNNEI. The length of the CDR3 is 15 residues. Between the trimmed V and J ends, which lost 7 bases and 0 bases, there was a span of 15 bases. DNA for the CDR3: TGTGCCAGCATTCTCCTGGACGGGCCTAACTATGGCTACACCTTC. Protein: CASILLDGPNYGYTF. The complete variable domain, with remaining parts taken from reference TRBV2 and TRBJ1-2, reads EPEVTQTPSHQVTQMGQEVILRCVPISNHLYFYWYRQILGQKVEFLVSFYNNEISEKSEIFDDQFSVERPDGSNFTLKIRSTKLEDSAMYFCASILLDGPNYGYTFGSGTRLTVV.

This clonotype came up a few times. The gene calls are TRBV30 and TRBJ2-7, with D uncertain. Trimming pared 0 bases from V and 3 bases from J, leaving 15 bases between. Germline values: CDR1 GTSNPN, CDR2 SVGIG (reference sequence). The CDR3 has 15 residues. The CDR3 DNA reads as TGTGCCTGGAGTGTACGGTCATACGGGCTCTACGAGCAGTACTTC. This encodes CAWSVRSYGLYEQYF.

This clonotype has ten or more counts. The V and J genes are TRBV6-2 or TRBV6-3 and TRBJ1-2; D possibly corresponds to TRBD1 (6 bases). The length of the CDR3 is 12 residues. Germline assignment: CDR1 MNHEY and CDR2 SVGEGT. Deletions cut 6 bases from V and 12 bases from J, with 17 bases between. The CDR3 nucleotides read TGTGCCAGCAGCCCGGACAGCTTCGGGAACACCTTC. Translating it yields CASSPDSFGNTF.

This clonotype was seen repeatedly, ten times or more. This sequence joins TRBV4-1 and TRBJ1-2, with a tentative D call TRBD1 (5 bases). Germline loops: CDR1 MGHRA, CDR2 YSYEKL. CDR3 length: 16 amino acids. Trimming took 1 base from V and 1 from J, leaving 13 bases between them. The CDR3: CASSQVGQGINYGYTF. The CDR3 DNA is TGCGCCAGCAGCCAAGTAGGGCAGGGTATTAACTATGGCTACACCTTC.

The sample holds many counts of this clonotype. The genes are TRBV24-1 and TRBJ2-5; D is perhaps TRBD2 (6 bases). CDR1 is KGHDR and CDR2 is SFDVKD in the germline V gene. The germline V and J ends were trimmed by 4 bases and 4 bases, with 18 bases remaining between them. The CDR3 sequence is 16 residues long. CDR3 residues: CATSEGRDSGPETQYF. The CDR3 DNA is TGTGCCACCAGTGAGGGCCGGGACTCAGGGCCAGAGACCCAGTACTTC.

This rearrangement joins TRBV6-1 to TRBJ1-1, with 7 bases identical to TRBD1. The germline V gene has CDR1 MNHNS and CDR2 SASEGT. The CDR3 loop spans 14 amino acids. V lost 8 bases to trimming and J lost 5 bases; unmatched junction nucleotides: 11. The CDR3 is CASGREGAGTEAFF. CDR3 bases: TGTGCCAGCGGGCGGGAGGGGGCAGGTACTGAAGCTTTCTTT.

This clonotype was counted at least ten times. The chain recombines TRBV20-1 with TRBJ1-2, with D perhaps matching TRBD1 (6 bases). The CDR3 consists of 13 residues. Germline values: CDR1 DFQATT, CDR2 SNEGSKA (reference sequence). V was clipped by 6 bases and J by 6 bases, with 17 bases between them. The CDR3 reads CSARGQGQDGYTF. The CDR3 region has the DNA TGCAGTGCCAGGGGTCAGGGCCAGGATGGCTACACCTTC.

This clonotype was recorded many times. This chain connects TRBV30 to TRBJ2-7; D gene unclear. Trimming removed 0 bases from V and 1 base from J, with 22 bases in between. Germline V gene data show CDR1 as GTSNPN and CDR2 as SVGIG (reference sequence). The CDR3 is made up of 18 amino acids. CDR3 sequence reads: CAWSVFSGLPHESYEQYF. The CDR3 DNA reads as TGTGCCTGGAGTGTTTTTTCAGGTCTACCACACGAGTCCTACGAGCAGTACTTC. Supplemented by reference TRBV30 and TRBJ2-7, the full variable domain reads SQTIHQWPATLVQPVGSPLSLECTVEGTSNPNLYWYRQAAGRGLQLLFYSVGIGQISSEVPQNLSASRPQDRQFILSSKKLLLSDSGFYLCAWSVFSGLPHESYEQYFGPGTRLTVT.

V and J are TRBV12-3 or TRBV12-4 and TRBJ2-7; D uncertain. The CDR3 length is 13 residues. The V end was cut by 3 bases, the J end by 0 bases, with 6 bases between. Written as DNA, the CDR3 is TGTGCCAGCAGTTTCAAAGGCTCCTACGAGCAGTACTTC. This gives the protein CASSFKGSYEQYF.

This clonotype was detected only a few times. The chain has TRBV4-1 and TRBJ1-1, with D possibly being TRBD1 (5 bases). This CDR3 region has 20 residues. Trimming left V 0 bases short and J 0 bases short, with 23 bases between. The germline V gene encodes CDR1 MGHRA and CDR2 YSYEKL. CDR3 nucleotides: TGCGCCAGCAGCCAAGACTCATTAGGGGCCCTTCTTGGCCTGAACACTGAAGCTTTCTTT. Its translation: CASSQDSLGALLGLNTEAFF.

The gene calls are TRBV7-6 and TRBJ1-5; TRBD1 matches at 8 bases. Losses at the gene ends were 4 bases for V and 5 bases for J; bases not matched to a gene: 4. Germline CDR1 reads SGHVS; CDR2 reads FNYEAQ. This CDR3 region has 14 residues. CDR3 in DNA: TGTGCCAGCAGCTCCAGGACAGGGCATCAGCCCCAGCATTTT. Translation gives CASSSRTGHQPQHF.

A few counts support this clonotype. This chain connects TRBV28 to TRBJ1-1; D is unclear. Trimming removed 6 bases at V and 1 base at J, with 9 bases between. From germline, CDR1 is MDHEN and CDR2 SYDVKM. This CDR3 has 13 residues. The CDR3 sequence: CASRPLWNTEAFF. Here the CDR3 DNA reads TGTGCCAGCAGGCCCCTTTGGAACACTGAAGCTTTCTTT.